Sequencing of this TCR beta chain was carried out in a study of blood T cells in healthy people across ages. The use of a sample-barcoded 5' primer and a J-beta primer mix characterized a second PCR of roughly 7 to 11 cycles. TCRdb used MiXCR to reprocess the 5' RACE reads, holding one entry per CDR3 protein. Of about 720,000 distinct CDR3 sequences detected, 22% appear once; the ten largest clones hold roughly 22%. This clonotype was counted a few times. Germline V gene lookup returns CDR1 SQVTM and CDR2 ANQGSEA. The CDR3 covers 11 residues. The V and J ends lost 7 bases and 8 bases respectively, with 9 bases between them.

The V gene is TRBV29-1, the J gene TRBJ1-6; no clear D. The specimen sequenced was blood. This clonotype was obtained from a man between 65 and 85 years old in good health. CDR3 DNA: TGCAGCGGACTAAGGGATTCACCCCTCCACTTT. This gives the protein CSGLRDSPLHF.